This is a list of T cell receptor beta chains from one sample in a study of blood T cells in healthy people across ages. MiXCR, run by TCRdb on the 5' RACE reads, gives a single entry per CDR3 protein. The data show over a million distinct CDR3 sequences, roughly 45% seen once. The sample consisted of blood. The receptors come from a woman between 18 and 29 years old in good health. Each CDR3 is given with its conserved first and last residue. A D gene is named only where the DNA matches it firmly. A row's size may be missing; if present it is once, few, many or a size class.

d_gene	abundance	j_gene	v_gene	CDR3nt	CDR3aa
TRBD2	few	TRBJ2-3	TRBV2	TGTGCCAGCACCTCGGACTCGGGAGGAAATACGCAGTATTTT	CASTSDSGGNTQYF
NA	NA	TRBJ2-7	TRBV20-1	TGCAGTGCTAGAGAGCCCGCCAACAGGCACCCGGGCGAGCAGTACTTC	CSAREPANRHPGEQYF
NA	few	TRBJ1-4	TRBV20-1	TGCAAGGCCCCGGGACCGACGAATGAAAAACTGTTTTTT	CKAPGPTNEKLFF
NA	few	TRBJ2-1	TRBV20-1	TGCAGTGCTAGAGATGGGTCTGGATTAAGCGATGAGCAGTTCTTC	CSARDGSGLSDEQFF
NA	NA	TRBJ2-7	TRBV5-5	TGTGCCAGCAGCGTGGTAGATCCCTACGAGCAGTACTTC	CASSVVDPYEQYF
TRBD1	NA	TRBJ1-1	TRBV20-1	TGCAGTGCTAGACCCCTTGACAGGGATGAAGCTTTCTTT	CSARPLDRDEAFF
NA	few	TRBJ2-3	TRBV29-1	TGCAGCGTCCGACAGAGCACAGATACGCAGTATTTT	CSVRQSTDTQYF
NA	NA	TRBJ2-5	TRBV11-3	TGTGCCAGCAGCTTAGTTCACGGGGAGACCCAGTACTTC	CASSLVHGETQYF
TRBD1	NA	TRBJ2-7	TRBV6-1	TGTGCCAGCAGTGAATTTATGTCGGGACAGAGCTCCTACGAGCAGTACTTC	CASSEFMSGQSSYEQYF
NA	few	TRBJ2-1	TRBV20-1	TGCAGTGCCTTACTAGCATCTTACAATGAGCAGTTCTTC	CSALLASYNEQFF
NA	NA	TRBJ1-6	TRBV12-3/TRBV12-4	TGTGCCAGCAGTTCGTCGGCGGTCCCCGGGGGCTATAATTCACCCCTCCACTTT	CASSSSAVPGGYNSPLHF
NA	few	TRBJ2-2	TRBV7-2	TGTGCCAGCAGCTTGGGGGCGGGGAACACCGGGGAGCTGTTTTTT	CASSLGAGNTGELFF
TRBD2	once	TRBJ2-7	TRBV4-2	TGTGCCAGCAGCCGCGAAGCCGGGACTAGCGTCTCCTACGAGCAGTACTTC	CASSREAGTSVSYEQYF
NA	NA	TRBJ2-7	TRBV20-1	TGCAGTGCTAGCACTCAGCGAAACCCCTACGAGCAGTACTTC	CSASTQRNPYEQYF
TRBD2	few	TRBJ2-1	TRBV11-2	TGTGCCAGCAGCGAGGCAATAGCGGGAGGGACCGCGTCCTACAATGAGCAGTTCTTC	CASSEAIAGGTASYNEQFF
NA	few	TRBJ2-5	TRBV5-1	TGCGCCAGCAGTCTGTGGGGGAGTCATCCAGAGACCCAGTACTTC	CASSLWGSHPETQYF
TRBD1	few	TRBJ1-5	TRBV7-2	TGTGCCAGCAGCTTAGGGCCTGGACAGGGGAGGCCCCAGCATTTT	CASSLGPGQGRPQHF
NA	few	TRBJ1-5	TRBV10-3	TGTGCCTCCAGGGATTTTCAGGTAGACAATCAGCCCCAGCATTTT	CASRDFQVDNQPQHF
NA	few	TRBJ1-2	TRBV6-5	TGTGCCAGCAGCTCTGACATGCGCTATGGCTACACCTTC	CASSSDMRYGYTF
NA	few	TRBJ2-7	TRBV7-2	TGTGCCAGCAGCTTAAGTCTAAGTTCTAGGACGCCCTACGAGCAGTACTTC	CASSLSLSSRTPYEQYF
NA	few	TRBJ2-7	TRBV7-2	TGTGTCAGCAGCTTATTATACGAGCAGTACTTC	CVSSLLYEQYF
NA	NA	TRBJ2-1	TRBV6-1	TGTGCCAGCAGACCCGACAGAAACGTTAACAATGAGCAGTTCTTC	CASRPDRNVNNEQFF
NA	NA	TRBJ1-1	TRBV7-6	TGTGCCAGCAGTCCTAGCGGGGGACATCTAAACACTGAAGCTTTCTTT	CASSPSGGHLNTEAFF
NA	NA	TRBJ1-1	TRBV27	TGTGCCAGCAGTTCTGGGTGGAACACTGAAGCTTTCTTT	CASSSGWNTEAFF
NA	few	TRBJ2-7	TRBV3-1	TGTGCCAGCAGCCAAAACAGGGTAGGAGAGCAGTACTTC	CASSQNRVGEQYF
TRBD2	NA	TRBJ2-1	TRBV27	TGTGCCAGCAGTTCGGGGACTAGCCCGATCACCGGGGAGGTATACAATGAGCAGTTCTTC	CASSSGTSPITGEVYNEQFF